This is a list of T cell receptor beta chains from one sample in a study of blood T cell repertoires in COVID-19. TCRdb keeps only in-frame clones here, not all; method: immunoSEQ multiplex PCR. Of about 240,000 clones in the sample, about four fifths were seen once. Sample: peripheral blood. The source is a woman aged 80 or over with acute or convalescent COVID-19. The CDR3 runs from the conserved cysteine through the conserved F or W. A D gene is named only where the DNA matches it firmly. The size of a clone is reported for some rows only, either as once, few or many, or as a class for expanded clones.

J | V | D | size | CDR3 | DNA
TRBJ2-3 | TRBV5-4 | - | - | CASSGGLRNTDTQYF | TGTGCCAGCAGCGGCGGACTGCGAAACACAGATACGCAGTATTTT
TRBJ1-1 | TRBV24-1 | - | - | CATSDQEVNTEAFF | TGTGCCACCAGTGATCAGGAAGTGAACACTGAAGCTTTCTTT
TRBJ1-6 | TRBV27 | TRBD1 | - | CASSLSHRDRGLYNSPLHF | TGTGCCAGCAGTTTATCTCACAGGGACAGGGGCCTTTATAATTCACCCCTCCACTTT
TRBJ2-2 | TRBV27 | TRBD2 | - | CASRGLAGPSNTGELFF | TGTGCCAGCCGGGGACTAGCGGGGCCAAGCAACACCGGGGAGCTGTTTTTT
TRBJ1-2 | TRBV12-3/TRBV12-4 | - | - | CASGRPGEYGYTF | TGTGCCAGCGGCCGACCTGGAGAATATGGCTACACCTTC
TRBJ1-5 | TRBV10-2 | TRBD1 | - | CASSDVGQGVWQPQHF | TGCGCCAGCAGTGACGTGGGACAGGGGGTATGGCAGCCCCAGCATTTT
TRBJ1-1 | TRBV6-5 | - | - | CASSRGENTEAFF | TGTGCCAGCAGCCGGGGGGAGAACACTGAAGCTTTCTTT
TRBJ2-1 | TRBV6-1 | - | - | CASSEYRGHNEQFF | TGTGCCAGCAGTGAATATAGGGGTCACAATGAGCAGTTCTTC
TRBJ1-2 | TRBV5-1 | TRBD1 | - | CASRTGANYGYTF | TGCGCCAGCAGGACAGGGGCGAACTATGGCTACACCTTC
TRBJ1-5 | TRBV27 | - | - | CASTLSNQPQHF | TGTGCCAGCACCCTTAGCAATCAGCCCCAGCATTTT
TRBJ1-2 | TRBV2 | - | - | CASSEQGLYGYTF | TGTGCCAGCAGTGAACAGGGGCTTTATGGCTACACCTTC
TRBJ2-4 | TRBV5-4 | TRBD1 | - | CASSLGQGFIQYF | TGTGCCAGCAGCTTGGGACAGGGTTTCATTCAGTACTTC
TRBJ1-2 | TRBV4-1 | - | once | CASSQGSARVAYGYTF | TGCGCCAGCAGCCAAGGGTCCGCCCGTGTGGCCTATGGCTACACCTTC
TRBJ2-7 | TRBV5-6 | - | few | CASSVGQGRYEQYF | TGTGCCAGCAGCGTGGGGCAGGGAAGGTACGAGCAGTACTTC
TRBJ1-2 | TRBV6-2/TRBV6-3 | TRBD1 | - | CASSYRDRGHGYTF | TGTGCCAGCAGTTACAGAGACAGGGGGCATGGCTACACCTTC
TRBJ2-1 | TRBV5-5 | TRBD1 | - | CASSNPGQGTDYLFF | TGTGCCAGCAGCAATCCGGGACAGGGGACTGATTACCTGTTCTTC
TRBJ1-3 | TRBV5-6 | TRBD1 | - | CASSLGTGAGNTIYF | TGTGCCAGCAGCTTGGGGACAGGGGCTGGAAACACCATATATTTT
TRBJ2-7 | TRBV28 | - | - | CASSLSTGEQYF | TGTGCCAGCAGTTTAAGCACAGGAGAGCAGTACTTC
TRBJ1-4 | TRBV3-1/TRBV3-2 | - | many | CASSQDYNEELFF | TGTGCCAGCAGCCAAGATTACAATGAGGAACTGTTTTTT
TRBJ2-5 | TRBV2 | - | - | CASSVSQGSQETQYF | TGTGCCAGCAGTGTGTCACAGGGATCCCAAGAGACCCAGTACTTC
TRBJ2-7 | TRBV18 | TRBD1 | - | CASSPGTGTYEQYF | TGTGCCAGCTCACCAGGGACAGGGACCTACGAGCAGTACTTC
TRBJ1-2 | TRBV6-6 | - | - | CASIALTNYGYTF | TGTGCCAGCATCGCCCTAACTAACTATGGCTACACCTTC